This T cell receptor (beta chain) was found in a study of cytomegalovirus exposure and HLA in healthy donors. At the level of the study: In a later analysis, the 100 to 150 validation repertoires were reported to have used the same platform as the approximately 690 first-cohort repertoires.

Separate from the 666-subject first cohort was the approximately 120-subject validation cohort, to which the donors belonged. Assay used: immunoSEQ multiplex PCR; TCRdb lists only in-frame clones, some missing. The sample contains some 200,000 clones, 75% to 95% of which appear only once. Points from the study as a whole: The study recorded 150 to 200 TCR beta chains that were cytomegalovirus-associated. Subsequent analysis showed first-cohort TCR clusters tending to co-occur in some 120 validation repertoires.

Points on this clone: Its target is not known.

V was cut by 3 bases and J by 4 bases, with 10 bases left in between. Germline-derived CDR1 and CDR2 are SGHRS and YFSETQ. The CDR3 spans 13 residues. This chain links TRBV5-1 with TRBJ1-1, with a tentative D call TRBD1 (6 bases). Sequenced input: PBMCs. This receptor was taken from a woman younger than 35 in good health and CMV-seronegative. CDR3 in amino acids: CASSSQGVTEAFF. In DNA form, the CDR3 reads TGCGCCAGCAGCTCACAGGGTGTCACTGAAGCTTTCTTT.